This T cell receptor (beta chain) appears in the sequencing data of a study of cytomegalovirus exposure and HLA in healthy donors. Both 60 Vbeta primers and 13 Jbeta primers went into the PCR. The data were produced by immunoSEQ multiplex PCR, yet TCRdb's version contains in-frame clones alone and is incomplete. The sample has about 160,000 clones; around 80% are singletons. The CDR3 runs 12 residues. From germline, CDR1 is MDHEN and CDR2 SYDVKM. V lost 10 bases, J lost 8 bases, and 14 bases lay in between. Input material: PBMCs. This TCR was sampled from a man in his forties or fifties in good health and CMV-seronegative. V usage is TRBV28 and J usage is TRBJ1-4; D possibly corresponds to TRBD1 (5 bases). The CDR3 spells CATAGIREKLFF. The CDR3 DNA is TGTGCCACAGCAGGGATACGGGAAAAACTGTTTTTT.